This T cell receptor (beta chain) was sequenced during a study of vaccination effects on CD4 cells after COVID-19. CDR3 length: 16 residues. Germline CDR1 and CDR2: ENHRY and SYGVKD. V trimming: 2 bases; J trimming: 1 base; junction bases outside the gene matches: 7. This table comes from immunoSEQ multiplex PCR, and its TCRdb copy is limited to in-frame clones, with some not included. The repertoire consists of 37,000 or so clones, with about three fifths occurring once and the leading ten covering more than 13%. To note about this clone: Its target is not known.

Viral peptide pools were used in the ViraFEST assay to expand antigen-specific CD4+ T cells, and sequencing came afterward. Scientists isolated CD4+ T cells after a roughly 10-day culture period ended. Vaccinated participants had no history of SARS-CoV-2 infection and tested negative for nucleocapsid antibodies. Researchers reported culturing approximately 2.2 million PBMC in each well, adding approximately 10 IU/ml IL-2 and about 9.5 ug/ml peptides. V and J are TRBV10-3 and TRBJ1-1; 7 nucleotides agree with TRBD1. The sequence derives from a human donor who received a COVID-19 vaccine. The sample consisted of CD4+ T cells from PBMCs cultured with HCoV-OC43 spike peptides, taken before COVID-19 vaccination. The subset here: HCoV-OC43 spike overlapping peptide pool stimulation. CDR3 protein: CAISETGTATNTEAFF. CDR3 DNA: TGTGCCATCAGTGAGACCGGGACAGCCACGAACACTGAAGCTTTCTTT.